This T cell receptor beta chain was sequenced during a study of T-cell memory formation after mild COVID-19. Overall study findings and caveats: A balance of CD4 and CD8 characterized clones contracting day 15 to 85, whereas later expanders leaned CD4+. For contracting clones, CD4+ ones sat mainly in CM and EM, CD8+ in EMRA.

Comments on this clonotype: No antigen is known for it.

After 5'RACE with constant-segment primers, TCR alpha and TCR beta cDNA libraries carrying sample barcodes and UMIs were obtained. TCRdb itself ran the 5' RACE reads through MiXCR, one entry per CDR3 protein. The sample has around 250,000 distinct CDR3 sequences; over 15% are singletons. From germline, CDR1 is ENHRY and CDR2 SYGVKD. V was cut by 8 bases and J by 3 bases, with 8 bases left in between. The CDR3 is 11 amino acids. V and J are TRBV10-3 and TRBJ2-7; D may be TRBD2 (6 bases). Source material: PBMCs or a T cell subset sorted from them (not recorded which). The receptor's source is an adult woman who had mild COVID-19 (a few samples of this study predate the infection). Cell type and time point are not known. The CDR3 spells CAIGGSYEQYF. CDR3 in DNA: TGTGCCATCGGGGGGAGCTACGAGCAGTACTTC.